Shown below are 19 T cell receptor beta chains from a single sample sequenced in a study of blood T cell repertoires in COVID-19. Profiling relied on immunoSEQ multiplex PCR, and the TCRdb table lists in-frame clones only, not all of them. Of more than 300,000 clones detected, around 89% appear once; the ten largest clones hold around 1.6%. Sequences were obtained from peripheral blood. The source is a young woman with COVID-19, enrolled during active disease.

V gene TRBV24-1 combines with J gene TRBJ1-2; no definite D call. Trimming removed 6 bases from V and 4 bases from J, with 23 bases in between. Germline V gives CDR1 KGHDR, CDR2 SFDVKD. The CDR3 contains 17 residues. Written as DNA, the CDR3 is TGTGCCACCAGTCGTGTCCTCACGGTGGTGTGTATCTATGGCTACACCTTC. Translating gives CATSRVLTVVCIYGYTF.

The V call is TRBV29-1, the J call TRBJ2-2, with 7 bases that match TRBD1. Germline V gene sequence: CDR1 SQVTM, CDR2 ANQGSEA. The CDR3 covers 16 residues. V was pared by 3 bases and J by 3 bases, with 10 bases of the junction left unmatched. CDR3 nucleotides: TGCAGCGTTGAGGGGATACAGGGGAGCGACACCGGGGAGCTGTTTTTT. It translates to CSVEGIQGSDTGELFF.

The CDR3 nucleotides are TGTGCCAGCAGCTTTACAGGGGGCGCGGACTATGGCTACACCTTC. It yields the protein CASSFTGGADYGYTF. The genes are TRBV5-6 and TRBJ1-2, with 9 positions matching TRBD1. V shed 2 bases and J 3 bases; nucleotides not matched to a gene: 5. The germline V gene has CDR1 SGHDT and CDR2 YYEEEE. This CDR3 has 15 residues.

The chain combines TRBV28 with TRBJ2-5; a possible D gene is TRBD2 (6 bases). The CDR3 totals 13 residues. Germline loops: CDR1 MDHEN, CDR2 SYDVKM. The V gene lost 7 bases and the J gene lost 4 bases, with 13 bases spanning the gap. The CDR3 DNA is TGTGCCAGCACCGGGGGAGCGGGAGAGACCCAGTACTTC. Translation gives CASTGGAGETQYF.

A remark on this clone: Other DNA sequences in the sample encode the same CDR3. The J gene is TRBJ1-5, the V gene TRBV2; D is uncertain. Germline assignment: CDR1 SNHLY and CDR2 FYNNEI. V lost 4 bases, J lost 3 bases, and 7 bases lay in between. The CDR3 spans 13 residues. The CDR3 sequence is CASSGQLNQPQHF. The CDR3, as DNA: TGTGCCAGCAGTGGACAACTCAATCAGCCCCAGCATTTT.

The chain links TRBV19 to TRBJ2-7; 11 bases match TRBD2. CDR3 length: 16 amino acids. The V gene's germline CDR1 is LNHDA and CDR2 SQIVND (reference sequence). With 4 bases clipped from V and 2 bases from J, the junction kept 7 bases outside the gene matches. CDR3 loop: CASSSSSGGFTYEQYF. In DNA, the CDR3 is TGTGCCAGTAGTAGCTCTAGCGGGGGGTTTACCTACGAGCAGTACTTC.

This clone was found a few times. The chain combines TRBV5-4 with TRBJ2-5; 9 bases line up with TRBD2. The length of the CDR3 is 16 residues. J was trimmed by 4 bases and V by 0 bases; bases with no gene match: 7. CDR1 and CDR2 from the germline V gene are SGHNT and YYREEE (reference sequence). The CDR3 nucleotides read TGTGCCAGCAGCTTGGGTGGCGGGGGGGGCGGAGAGACCCAGTACTTC. Amino acids: CASSLGGGGGGETQYF. Filled out from reference TRBV5-4 and TRBJ2-5, the complete variable domain reads ETGVTQSPTHLIKTRGQQVTLRCSSQSGHNTVSWYQQALGQGPQFIFQYYREEENGRGNFPPRFSGLQFPNYSSELNVNALELDDSALYLCASSLGGGGGGETQYFGPGTRLLVL.

This chain connects TRBV20-1 to TRBJ1-1, with 7 bases that match TRBD1. CDR3 size: 13 residues. The trim removed 3 bases at V and 1 base at J, leaving 2 bases unmatched. The germline V gene has CDR1 DFQATT and CDR2 SNEGSKA (reference sequence). In nucleotides, the CDR3 is TGCAGTGCTAGTTCAGGGGGGAACACTGAAGCTTTCTTT. Amino acid sequence: CSASSGGNTEAFF.

This chain uses TRBV9 with TRBJ2-1; the D is unclear. The CDR3 runs to 16 residues. V dropped 6 bases and J dropped 0 bases, with 16 bases sitting between them. Germline values: CDR1 SGDLS, CDR2 YYNGEE. CDR3 nucleotide sequence: TGTGCCAGCACCACCTCCGGCGGTAGCTCCTACAATGAGCAGTTCTTC. It specifies CASTTSGGSSYNEQFF. The variable domain in full, with the rest retrieved from reference TRBV9 and TRBJ2-1, is DSGVTQTPKHLITATGQRVTLRCSPRSGDLSVYWYQQSLDQGLQFLIQYYNGEERAKGNILERFSAQQFPDLHSELNLSSLELGDSALYFCASTTSGGSSYNEQFFGPGTRLTVL.

V usage is TRBV2 and J usage is TRBJ2-5; the match to TRBD1 covers 8 bases. Trimming took 6 bases from V and 2 from J; bases not matched to a gene: 2. This CDR3 is 13 amino acids long. From germline, CDR1 is SNHLY and CDR2 FYNNEI. CDR3 nucleotides: TGTGCCAGCAGGGACAGGGCGCAAGAGACCCAGTACTTC. The encoded protein is CASRDRAQETQYF.

The J gene is TRBJ1-1, the V gene TRBV19; the D gene is possibly TRBD1 (6 bases). The V end lost 5 bases, the J end lost 4 bases, and 11 bases lay between the germline ends. Germline CDR1 and CDR2: LNHDA and SQIVND (reference sequence). The CDR3 length is 13 residues. CDR3 residues: CASSAGAGTEAFF. For the CDR3, the DNA is TGTGCCAGTAGTGCAGGGGCGGGCACTGAAGCTTTCTTT.

A single count supports this clone. The V gene is TRBV2, the J gene TRBJ2-2; 7 bases are a match to TRBD2. This CDR3 is 14 amino acids long. With 7 bases clipped from V and 6 bases from J, the junction kept 8 bases outside the gene matches. CDR1 is SNHLY and CDR2 is FYNNEI in the germline V gene. CDR3 loop: CASKGEGSPGELFF. The CDR3 coding sequence is TGTGCCAGCAAAGGGGAGGGTAGTCCCGGGGAGCTGTTTTTT.

V and J are TRBV7-2 and TRBJ1-5; 7 bases agree with TRBD1. J lost 7 bases, V lost 1 base, and 7 bases had no gene match. The CDR3 contains 15 residues. CDR1 SGHTA and CDR2 FQGNSA come from the germline V gene. This CDR3 is CASSLGQGQGQPQHF. For the CDR3, the DNA is TGTGCCAGCAGCTTAGGACAGGGTCAAGGCCAGCCCCAGCATTTT.

In its sample, this clone was seen once. V usage is TRBV19 and J usage is TRBJ1-6; D ambiguous. Germline assignment: CDR1 LNHDA and CDR2 SQIVND (reference sequence). V dropped 6 bases and J dropped 0 bases, with 6 bases sitting between them. There are 14 residues in the CDR3. The CDR3 nucleotides are TGTGCCAGTAGCCCTAGCTCCTATAATTCACCCCTCCACTTT. Protein product: CASSPSSYNSPLHF. Full variable domain (rest looked up from reference TRBV19 and TRBJ1-6): DGGITQSPKYLFRKEGQNVTLSCEQNLNHDAMYWYRQDPGQGLRLIYYSQIVNDFQKGDIAEGYSVSREKKESFPLTVTSAQKNPTAFYLCASSPSSYNSPLHFGNGTRLTVT.

The chain employs TRBV2 and TRBJ2-1; 8 bases match TRBD2. Unmatched junction bases numbered 2, after V lost 6 bases and J lost 7 bases. This CDR3 has 12 residues. Germline assignment: CDR1 SNHLY and CDR2 FYNNEI. CDR3 amino acids: CASRGLDNEQFF. The DNA of the CDR3 is TGTGCCAGCAGGGGACTAGATAATGAGCAGTTCTTC.

The V gene is TRBV14, the J gene TRBJ2-2, with no clear D. Germline-derived CDR1 and CDR2 are SGHDN and FVKESK. The CDR3 loop spans 14 amino acids. Trimming took off 4 bases at V and 1 base at J, with 7 bases between the two ends. CDR3 coding DNA: TGTGCCAGCAGCCGAAGACAGAACACCGGGGAGCTGTTTTTT. Protein product: CASSRRQNTGELFF.

The CDR3 DNA reads TGTGCCTGGAACGCGAGACCAGGGTCTGAAGCTTTCTTT. As protein: CAWNARPGSEAFF. The V gene is TRBV30, the J gene TRBJ1-1, with D maybe TRBD1 (5 bases). Germline lookup yields CDR1 GTSNPN and CDR2 SVGIG (reference sequence). This CDR3 has 13 residues. Deletions cut 4 bases from V and 6 bases from J, with 15 bases between.

This clone was counted once. J is TRBJ1-6 and V is TRBV5-1, with 10 bases lining up with TRBD1. Per the germline V gene, CDR1 is SGHRS and CDR2 is YFSETQ. The CDR3 covers 14 residues. The ends lost 3 bases at V and 10 bases at J; junction bases unmatched: 4. CDR3 sequence (DNA): TGCGCCAGCAGCTCGGGACAGGGGCTATCACCCCTCCACTTT. It yields the protein CASSSGQGLSPLHF. The full variable domain, rest sourced from reference TRBV5-1 and TRBJ1-6, is KAGVTQTPRYLIKTRGQQVTLSCSPISGHRSVSWYQQTPGQGLQFLFEYFSETQRNKGNFPGRFSGRQFSNSRSEMNVSTLELGDSALYLCASSSGQGLSPLHFGNGTRLTVT.

The rearrangement uses TRBV27 and TRBJ1-2, with 10 bases aligning to TRBD1. The length of the CDR3 is 15 residues. Germline CDR1 and CDR2: MNHEY and SMNVEV (reference sequence). The trim removed 5 bases at V and 1 base at J, leaving 4 bases unmatched. CDR3 residues: CASSGQGVGNYGYTF. The CDR3 bases are TGTGCCAGCAGTGGACAGGGGGTCGGTAACTATGGCTACACCTTC.